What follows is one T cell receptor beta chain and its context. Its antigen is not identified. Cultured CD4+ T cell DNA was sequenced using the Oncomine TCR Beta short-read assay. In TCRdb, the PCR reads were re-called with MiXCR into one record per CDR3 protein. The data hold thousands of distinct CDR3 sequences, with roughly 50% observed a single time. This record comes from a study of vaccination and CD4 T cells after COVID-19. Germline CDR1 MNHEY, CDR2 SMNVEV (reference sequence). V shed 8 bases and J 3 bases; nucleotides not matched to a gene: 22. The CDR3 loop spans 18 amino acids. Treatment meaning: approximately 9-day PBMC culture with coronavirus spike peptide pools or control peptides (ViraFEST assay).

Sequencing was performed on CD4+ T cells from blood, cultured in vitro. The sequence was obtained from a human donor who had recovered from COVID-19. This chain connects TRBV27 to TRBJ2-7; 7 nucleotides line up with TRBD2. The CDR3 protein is CASGLISGGGATIYEQYF. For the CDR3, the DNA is TGTGCCAGCGGACTTATATCGGGGGGAGGAGCGACTATCTACGAGCAGTACTTC.